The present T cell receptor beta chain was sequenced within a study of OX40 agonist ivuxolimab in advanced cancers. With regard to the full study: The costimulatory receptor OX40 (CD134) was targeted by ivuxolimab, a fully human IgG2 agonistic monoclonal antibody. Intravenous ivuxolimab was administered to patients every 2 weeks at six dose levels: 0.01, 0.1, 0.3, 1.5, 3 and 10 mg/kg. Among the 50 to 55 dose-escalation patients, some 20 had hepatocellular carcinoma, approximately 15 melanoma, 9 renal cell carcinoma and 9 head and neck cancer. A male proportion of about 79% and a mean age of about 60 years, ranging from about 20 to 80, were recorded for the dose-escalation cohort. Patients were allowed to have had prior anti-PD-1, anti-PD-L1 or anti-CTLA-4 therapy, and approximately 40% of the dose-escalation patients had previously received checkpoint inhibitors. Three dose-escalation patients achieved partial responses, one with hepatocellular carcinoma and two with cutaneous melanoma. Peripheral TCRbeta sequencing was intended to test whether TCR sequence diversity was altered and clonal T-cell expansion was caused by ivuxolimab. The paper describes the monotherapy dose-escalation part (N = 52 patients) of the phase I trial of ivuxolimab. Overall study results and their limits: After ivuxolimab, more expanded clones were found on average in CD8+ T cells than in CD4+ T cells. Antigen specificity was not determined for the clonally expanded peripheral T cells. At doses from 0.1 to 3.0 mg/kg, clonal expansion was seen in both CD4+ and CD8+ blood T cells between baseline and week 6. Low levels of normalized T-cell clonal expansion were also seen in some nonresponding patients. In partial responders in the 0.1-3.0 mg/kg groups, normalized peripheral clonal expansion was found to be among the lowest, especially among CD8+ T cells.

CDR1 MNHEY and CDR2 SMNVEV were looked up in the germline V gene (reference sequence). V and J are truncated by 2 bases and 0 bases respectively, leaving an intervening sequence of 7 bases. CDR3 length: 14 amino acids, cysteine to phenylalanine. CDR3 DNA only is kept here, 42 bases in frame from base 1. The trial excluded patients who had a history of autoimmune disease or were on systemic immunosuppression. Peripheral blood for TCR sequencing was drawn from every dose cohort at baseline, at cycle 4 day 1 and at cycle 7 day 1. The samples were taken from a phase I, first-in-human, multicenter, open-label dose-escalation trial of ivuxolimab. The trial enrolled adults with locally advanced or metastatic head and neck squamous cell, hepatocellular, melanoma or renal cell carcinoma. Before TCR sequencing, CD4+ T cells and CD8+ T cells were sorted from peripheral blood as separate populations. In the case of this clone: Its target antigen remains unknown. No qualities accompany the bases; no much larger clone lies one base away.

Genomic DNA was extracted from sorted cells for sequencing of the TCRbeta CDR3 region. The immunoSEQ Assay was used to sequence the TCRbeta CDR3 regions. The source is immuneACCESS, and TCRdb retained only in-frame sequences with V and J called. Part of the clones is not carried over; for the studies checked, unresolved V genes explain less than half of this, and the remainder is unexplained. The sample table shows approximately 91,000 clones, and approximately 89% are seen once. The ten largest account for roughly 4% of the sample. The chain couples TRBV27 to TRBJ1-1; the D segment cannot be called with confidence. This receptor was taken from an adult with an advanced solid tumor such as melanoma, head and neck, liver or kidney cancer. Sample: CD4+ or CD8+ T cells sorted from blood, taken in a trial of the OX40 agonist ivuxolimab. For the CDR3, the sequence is CASSLQALNTEAFF. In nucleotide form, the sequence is TGTGCCAGCAGTTTACAGGCCCTGAACACTGAAGCTTTCTTT.